The 18 T cell receptor beta chains listed next were all sequenced from one sample in a study of blood T cell repertoires in COVID-19. Sequencing was performed with immunoSEQ multiplex PCR; in TCRdb, only in-frame clones are kept and a portion is missing. The profile shows about 37,000 clones, 90% to 95% of them singletons. Sequencing input: peripheral blood. These receptors were collected from a woman younger than 45 in a cohort sampled during active COVID-19.

The DNA of the CDR3 is TGTGCCAGCAGCCTTAAACTGAGTGGCTACACCTTC. This encodes CASSLKLSGYTF. The chain is built from TRBV13 and TRBJ1-2; D remains ambiguous. Deletions cut 5 bases from V and 7 bases from J, with 11 bases between. Germline V lookup: CDR1 PRHDT, CDR2 FYEKMQ (reference sequence). This CDR3 has 12 residues.

This clone is a singleton in its sample. V usage is TRBV6-6 and J usage is TRBJ1-6; 7 bases map to TRBD1. This CDR3 is built from 14 residues. V was pared by 8 bases and J by 7 bases, with 8 bases of the junction left unmatched. In germline, CDR1 is MNHNY, CDR2 SVGAGI (reference sequence). The CDR3 loop reads CASGIGTANSPLHF. Written as DNA, the CDR3 is TGTGCCAGCGGGATAGGGACAGCAAATTCACCCCTCCACTTT.

V usage is TRBV7-9 and J usage is TRBJ2-5; D remains ambiguous. Trimming left V 1 base short and J 1 base short, with 10 bases between. Germline V gene sequence: CDR1 SEHNR, CDR2 FQNEAQ (reference sequence). This CDR3 has 15 residues. CDR3 DNA: TGTGCCAGCAGCTTAGTCGGGTCCAGCCAAGAGACCCAGTACTTC. As protein: CASSLVGSSQETQYF.

This clone is medium-sized by share. The rearrangement links TRBV11-3 to TRBJ2-1; no reliable D call. This CDR3 contains 13 residues. V was clipped by 3 bases and J by 4 bases, with 7 bases between them. CDR1 is SGHNT, CDR2 YENEEA, per germline. The CDR3 loop reads CASSFQSYNEQFF. The CDR3 nucleotides read TGTGCCAGCAGCTTCCAATCATACAATGAGCAGTTCTTC.

This clone appeared once. The chain is built from TRBV3-1 (or the pseudogene TRBV3-2) and TRBJ1-6; 9 bases line up with TRBD1. This CDR3 comprises 16 residues. Per the germline V gene, CDR1 is LGHDT and CDR2 is YNNKEL (reference sequence). Germline trimming cut 0 bases from V and 7 bases from J; bases unmatched to any gene: 4. The CDR3 sequence: CASSQDGTGRNSPLHF. The CDR3 DNA is TGTGCCAGCAGCCAAGATGGGACAGGGAGGAATTCACCCCTCCACTTT.

The gene calls are TRBV14 and TRBJ2-7, with 8 bases that match TRBD1. The CDR3 extends over 13 amino acids. The V gene's germline CDR1 is SGHDN and CDR2 FVKESK. J gave up 5 bases and V 4 bases, and 4 bases lay outside the gene matches. In nucleotides, the CDR3 is TGTGCCAGCAGCCCTGCAGGGGGCAACGAGCAGTACTTC. This translates into CASSPAGGNEQYF.

The gene calls are TRBV27 and TRBJ1-2; 8 bases match TRBD1. The CDR3 extends over 14 amino acids. J gave up 2 bases and V 5 bases, and 4 bases lay outside the gene matches. Germline V gene lookup returns CDR1 MNHEY and CDR2 SMNVEV (reference sequence). Here the CDR3 DNA reads TGTGCCAGCAGTAGACAGGGGTTCAACTATGGCTACACCTTC. Translation gives CASSRQGFNYGYTF.

This sequence joins TRBV27 and TRBJ2-3; 12 nucleotides align to TRBD2. V trimming: 2 bases; J trimming: 3 bases; junction bases outside the gene matches: 6. This CDR3 contains 17 residues. Germline V CDR1 and CDR2: MNHEY, SMNVEV (reference sequence). The CDR3 loop reads CASSLVASGRVTDTQYF. In nucleotides, the CDR3 is TGTGCCAGCAGTTTAGTCGCTAGCGGGAGGGTAACAGATACGCAGTATTTT.

This chain's CDR3 is CASSEAGASNQPQHF. CDR3 nucleotides: TGTGCCAGCAGTGAAGCAGGGGCCAGCAATCAGCCCCAGCATTTT. The rearrangement uses TRBV6-1 and TRBJ1-5; maybe TRBD1 (5 bases). From germline, CDR1 is MNHNS and CDR2 SASEGT. Deletions cut 0 bases from V and 1 base from J, with 7 bases between. The CDR3 runs 15 residues.

The rearrangement links TRBV28 to TRBJ2-5, with 7 bases matching TRBD1. The CDR3 length is 15 residues. The J segment lost 4 bases and the V segment lost 7 bases, leaving 12 bases of the junction unmatched. Germline lookup yields CDR1 MDHEN and CDR2 SYDVKM. For the CDR3, the DNA is TGTGCCAGCACCTCATCGACAGGGAGAAGAGAGACCCAGTACTTC. Translated: CASTSSTGRRETQYF.

The genes are TRBV5-1 and TRBJ2-1, with 13 bases that match TRBD2. V lost 5 bases to trimming and J lost 6 bases; unmatched junction nucleotides: 5. The CDR3 consists of 15 residues. Per the germline V gene, CDR1 is SGHRS and CDR2 is YFSETQ. The CDR3 here is CASRSGTSGTNEQFF. The CDR3, as DNA: TGCGCCAGCAGATCCGGGACTAGCGGGACCAATGAGCAGTTCTTC.

V usage is TRBV18 and J usage is TRBJ1-5, with 8 bases fitting TRBD1. V gave up 3 bases and J gave up 4 bases; unmatched junction bases: 8. The germline CDR1 and CDR2 sequences are KGHSH and LQKENI. There are 16 residues in the CDR3. The CDR3 is CASSPTQGARNQPQHF. The CDR3 DNA is TGTGCCAGCTCACCGACTCAGGGGGCACGAAATCAGCCCCAGCATTTT.

This chain connects TRBV16 to TRBJ1-1, with 12 bases aligning to TRBD1. The CDR3 has 16 residues. Germline trimming cut 2 bases from V and 7 bases from J; bases unmatched to any gene: 8. Per the germline V gene, CDR1 is KGHSY and CDR2 is FQNENV. DNA for the CDR3: TGTGCCAGCAGCCAAGCGGGACAGGGGGCAAGAGGTGAAGCTTTCTTT. Translated: CASSQAGQGARGEAFF.

The chain links TRBV6-6 to TRBJ1-5, with D possibly TRBD1 on 5 matching bases. The CDR3 contains 17 residues. V was clipped by 5 bases and J by 5 bases, with 22 bases between them. CDR1 and CDR2 (germline): MNHNY, SVGAGI (reference sequence). The CDR3 is CASSRDQPQGTHQPQHF. The CDR3 coding sequence is TGTGCCAGCAGTCGTGATCAACCCCAGGGTACGCATCAGCCCCAGCATTTT.

The CDR3 DNA is TGTGCCAGCAGTTACGAGAGGGGGTACGAGCAGTACTTC. This sequence encodes CASSYERGYEQYF. The chain combines TRBV6-5 with TRBJ2-7; a weak D match, TRBD1 (6 bases). V was shortened by 2 bases and J by 4 bases, with 9 bases between the two germline ends. CDR3 size: 13 residues. Per the germline V gene, CDR1 is MNHEY and CDR2 is SVGAGI.

The V call is TRBV5-1, the J call TRBJ2-3; 13 positions agree with TRBD2. Per the germline V gene, CDR1 is SGHRS and CDR2 is YFSETQ. The V gene end was trimmed by 3 bases and the J gene end by 4 bases; junction bases not matched to a gene: 2. CDR3 length: 15 amino acids. CDR3 amino acids: CASSSGLAGADTQYF. CDR3 nucleotides: TGCGCCAGCAGCTCCGGACTAGCGGGAGCAGATACGCAGTATTTT. The whole variable domain, filled in from reference TRBV5-1 and TRBJ2-3, reads KAGVTQTPRYLIKTRGQQVTLSCSPISGHRSVSWYQQTPGQGLQFLFEYFSETQRNKGNFPGRFSGRQFSNSRSEMNVSTLELGDSALYLCASSSGLAGADTQYFGPGTRLTVL.

J is TRBJ2-2 and V is TRBV6-2 or TRBV6-3, with TRBD2 matching 10 bases. This CDR3 comprises 17 residues. Germline V gene lookup returns CDR1 MNHEY and CDR2 SVGEGT. Trimming cost V 3 bases and J 7 bases; bases outside gene matches: 11. Here the CDR3 DNA reads TGTGCCAGCAGTTATCCTGGGCTAGCGGGAGTTATCGGGGAGCTGTTTTTT. Its translation: CASSYPGLAGVIGELFF.

The table lists this clone with a count of one. V is TRBV19 and J is TRBJ2-2; TRBD2 matches 14 bases. Germline V gene lookup returns CDR1 LNHDA and CDR2 SQIVND (reference sequence). The V and J ends lost 1 base and 0 bases, in that order; junction bases with no gene match: 1. This CDR3 is built from 18 residues. The CDR3 region has the DNA TGTGCCAGTAGTATAGGACTAGCGGGAGGGTCGAACACCGGGGAGCTGTTTTTT. Its protein is CASSIGLAGGSNTGELFF.